The present T cell receptor beta chain was sequenced within a study of blood T cells in healthy people across ages. V lost 8 bases and J lost 0; bases outside the gene matches: 10. CDR1 is MDHEN and CDR2 is SYDVKM in the germline V gene. The CDR3 spans 15 residues. Using a J-beta primer mix together with a sample-barcoded 5' primer, a second PCR was run for roughly 7 to 11 cycles. From the 5' RACE reads, TCRdb called clonotypes with MiXCR, one entry per CDR3 protein. The repertoire holds 1.5 million to 2 million distinct CDR3 sequences, with about 50% as singletons. This sequence originates from a woman in her 40s in good health. Sequencing used blood. The rearrangement links TRBV28 to TRBJ2-7, with 7 nucleotides matching TRBD2. CDR3: CASALGGVLSYEQYF. The CDR3 DNA reads as TGTGCCAGCGCCCTTGGGGGGGTCCTCTCCTACGAGCAGTACTTC.